Listed below are T cell receptor beta chains from one sample, sequenced in a study of shared clonotypes between healthy human individuals. Profiled with immunoSEQ multiplex PCR; TCRdb holds only in-frame clones, not every one. The sample contains about 700,000 clones, over 65% of which appear only once. Material for sequencing was memory CD4+ T cells sorted from blood. Receptors were obtained from a woman aged 30 to 39 in good health. The CDR3 runs from the conserved cysteine through the conserved F or W. Each record gives: D gene, V gene, clone size, J gene, CDR3 protein, CDR3 DNA. A D gene is named only where the DNA matches it firmly. A clone size is listed for some rows: how often the clone was seen (once, few, many), or a class if it is expanded.

d_gene: -; v_gene: TRBV5-1; abundance: few; j_gene: TRBJ1-2; CDR3aa: CASSLGFGATNYGYTF; CDR3nt: TGCGCCAGCAGCTTGGGTTTTGGGGCGACTAACTATGGCTACACCTTC
d_gene: TRBD1; v_gene: TRBV19; abundance: -; j_gene: TRBJ2-4; CDR3aa: CASSMERGLLAKNIQYF; CDR3nt: TGTGCCAGTAGCATGGAGAGGGGGCTTTTAGCCAAAAACATTCAGTACTTC
d_gene: -; v_gene: TRBV25-1; abundance: once; j_gene: TRBJ2-7; CDR3aa: CASSPARAYEQYF; CDR3nt: TGTGCCAGCAGCCCTGCCAGGGCCTACGAGCAGTACTTC
d_gene: TRBD2; v_gene: TRBV2; abundance: -; j_gene: TRBJ2-1; CDR3aa: CASSLLAASYNEQFF; CDR3nt: TGTGCCAGCAGTTTACTAGCGGCCTCCTACAATGAGCAGTTCTTC
d_gene: -; v_gene: TRBV7-2; abundance: -; j_gene: TRBJ2-2; CDR3aa: CASSPMGRGRRGGELFF; CDR3nt: TGTGCCAGCAGCCCGATGGGGCGGGGTAGAAGGGGCGGGGAGCTGTTTTTT
d_gene: -; v_gene: TRBV28; abundance: -; j_gene: TRBJ2-1; CDR3aa: CASTVRDSGAYNEQFF; CDR3nt: TGTGCCAGCACTGTTCGGGACTCGGGGGCCTACAATGAGCAGTTCTTC
d_gene: -; v_gene: TRBV2; abundance: -; j_gene: TRBJ2-3; CDR3aa: CAILSQRGTDTQYF; CDR3nt: TGTGCCATCCTTTCACAACGTGGCACAGATACGCAGTATTTT
d_gene: -; v_gene: TRBV28; abundance: -; j_gene: TRBJ1-5; CDR3aa: CASSAHQSNQPQHF; CDR3nt: TGTGCCAGCAGTGCCCATCAATCCAATCAGCCCCAGCATTTT
d_gene: -; v_gene: TRBV6-4; abundance: -; j_gene: TRBJ2-3; CDR3aa: CASSDRSETDTQYF; CDR3nt: TGTGCCAGCAGTGACAGATCAGAGACAGATACGCAGTATTTT
d_gene: TRBD2; v_gene: TRBV27; abundance: -; j_gene: TRBJ2-5; CDR3aa: CASSSGLAIVEQYF; CDR3nt: TGTGCCAGCAGTTCGGGACTAGCGATTGTAGAGCAGTACTTC
d_gene: TRBD1; v_gene: TRBV19; abundance: many; j_gene: TRBJ1-2; CDR3aa: CATVDRVGYGYTF; CDR3nt: TGTGCCACCGTGGACAGGGTGGGCTATGGCTACACCTTC
d_gene: -; v_gene: TRBV28; abundance: few; j_gene: TRBJ2-7; CDR3aa: CASSAPNSYEQYF; CDR3nt: TGTGCCAGCAGTGCCCCGAATTCCTACGAGCAGTACTTC
d_gene: -; v_gene: TRBV12-1; abundance: -; j_gene: TRBJ2-1; CDR3aa: CASSVKYAGVEQFF; CDR3nt: TGTGCCAGCAGCGTAAAGTACGCTGGTGTTGAGCAGTTCTTC
d_gene: TRBD2; v_gene: TRBV6-5; abundance: -; j_gene: TRBJ2-1; CDR3aa: CASSSTSVGAGEQFF; CDR3nt: TGTGCCAGCAGTTCGACTAGCGTGGGGGCGGGTGAGCAGTTCTTC
d_gene: -; v_gene: TRBV18; abundance: -; j_gene: TRBJ1-5; CDR3aa: CASSLQGGNSNQPQHF; CDR3nt: TGTGCCAGCTCACTACAGGGCGGGAATAGCAATCAGCCCCAGCATTTT
d_gene: -; v_gene: TRBV19; abundance: once; j_gene: TRBJ1-2; CDR3aa: CASSNLGQTNYGYTF; CDR3nt: TGTGCCAGTAGTAATTTAGGACAAACTAACTATGGCTACACCTTC
d_gene: -; v_gene: TRBV28; abundance: -; j_gene: TRBJ2-7; CDR3aa: CASSLLGRAYEQYF; CDR3nt: TGTGCCAGCAGTTTGCTGGGACGGGCCTACGAGCAGTACTTC
d_gene: -; v_gene: TRBV27; abundance: -; j_gene: TRBJ1-4; CDR3aa: CASSSPSLGEKLFF; CDR3nt: TGTGCCAGCAGTTCCCCCAGCTTGGGAGAAAAACTGTTTTTT
d_gene: -; v_gene: TRBV19; abundance: -; j_gene: TRBJ2-1; CDR3aa: CASSIRGGVYNEQFF; CDR3nt: TGTGCCAGTAGTATAAGGGGCGGGGTCTACAATGAGCAGTTCTTC
d_gene: -; v_gene: TRBV27; abundance: -; j_gene: TRBJ2-7; CDR3aa: CASRPQGSQTYEQYF; CDR3nt: TGTGCCAGCAGACCCCAGGGCAGTCAGACCTACGAGCAGTACTTC